One sample yielded the 12 T cell receptor beta chains listed below, sequenced in a study of T-cell reconstitution after alpha-beta-depleted transplantation in children. Unique molecular identifiers were used in preparing the TCRbeta library. TCRdb redid the calling of the PCR reads with MiXCR, one entry per CDR3 protein. Altogether some 220,000 distinct CDR3 sequences are present, 8% to 10% being singletons, with the ten largest covering about 6.2%. The sample consisted of PBMCs from the stem cell graft donor, taken from the stem cell graft. These receptors all stem from a human donor who donated a stem cell graft to a child with acute lymphoblastic leukemia.

Only a few counts were recorded for this clonotype. This chain links TRBV27 with TRBJ1-1, with 10 bases matching TRBD1. CDR3 size: 15 residues. Germline CDR1 and CDR2: MNHEY and SMNVEV (reference sequence). With V trimmed by 6 bases and J by 6 bases, 10 bases remained unmatched. This CDR3 reads CASRDGTGDFAEAFF. The CDR3 region has the DNA TGTGCCAGCAGGGACGGGACAGGGGATTTCGCTGAAGCTTTCTTT.

This clonotype was counted many times. The V call is TRBV3-1, the J call TRBJ1-2, with TRBD1 matching over 8 bases. The V gene's germline CDR1 is LGHDT and CDR2 YNNKEL (reference sequence). J was trimmed by 7 bases and V by 2 bases; bases with no gene match: 0. This CDR3 is built from 12 residues. For the CDR3, the DNA is TGTGCCAGCAGCCAAACAGGGGGTGGCTACACCTTC. As protein: CASSQTGGGYTF.

This clonotype was observed at least ten times. The chain recombines TRBV5-1 with TRBJ2-3; 9 nucleotides align to TRBD2. This CDR3 has 17 residues. Trimming took 0 bases from V and 4 from J; bases not matched to a gene: 9. Germline lookup yields CDR1 SGHRS and CDR2 YFSETQ. The CDR3: CASSLGSAGGPSDTQYF. The CDR3 DNA reads as TGCGCCAGCAGCTTGGGATCGGCGGGGGGGCCCTCAGATACGCAGTATTTT. The whole variable domain, filled in from reference TRBV5-1 and TRBJ2-3, reads KAGVTQTPRYLIKTRGQQVTLSCSPISGHRSVSWYQQTPGQGLQFLFEYFSETQRNKGNFPGRFSGRQFSNSRSEMNVSTLELGDSALYLCASSLGSAGGPSDTQYFGPGTRLTVL.

In its sample, this clonotype was seen a few times. The rearrangement links TRBV10-3 to TRBJ2-3, with 12 bases matching TRBD2. The germline CDR1 and CDR2 sequences are ENHRY and SYGVKD. CDR3 length: 16 residues. J was trimmed by 3 bases and V by 7 bases; bases with no gene match: 8. CDR3 loop: CAINRLAGAGTDTQYF. As DNA, the CDR3 is TGTGCCATCAATCGACTAGCGGGGGCGGGAACAGATACGCAGTATTTT.

The sample holds many counts of this clonotype. V gene TRBV6-2 or TRBV6-3 combines with J gene TRBJ2-5; D not resolved. Trimming left V 5 bases short and J 1 base short, with 14 bases between. The CDR3 totals 15 residues. Per germline, CDR1 MNHEY and CDR2 SVGEGT. Here the CDR3 reads CASSPGYPPQETQYF. CDR3 coding DNA: TGTGCCAGCAGTCCCGGCTACCCGCCCCAAGAGACCCAGTACTTC.

This clonotype was picked up many times. This chain connects TRBV12-3 or TRBV12-4 to TRBJ1-4; TRBD1 aligns across 8 bases. After removal of 4 bases from V and 4 bases from J, the junction contained 5 bases not matched to a gene. This CDR3 is built from 15 residues. The CDR3 DNA sequence: TGTGCCAGCAGTTCGGGGGACAGGATTAATGAAAAACTGTTTTTT. Its protein is CASSSGDRINEKLFF.

This chain links TRBV4-1 with TRBJ2-3; D call uncertain. This CDR3 is built from 14 residues. Between the trimmed V and J ends, which lost 2 bases and 2 bases, there was a span of 8 bases. Germline V gene sequence: CDR1 MGHRA, CDR2 YSYEKL. CDR3 sequence reads: CASSQTVVTDTQYF. The CDR3 coding sequence is TGCGCCAGCAGCCAAACAGTCGTCACAGATACGCAGTATTTT.

This clonotype was observed many times. This rearrangement joins TRBV9 to TRBJ1-6; D not certain. V lost 0 bases and J 12 bases, leaving 10 bases between the germline ends. Looked up from germline, CDR1 is SGDLS and CDR2 is YYNGEE. The CDR3 length is 13 residues. The chain's CDR3 is CASSVDRGEPLHF. The CDR3, as DNA: TGTGCCAGCAGCGTAGATCGCGGAGAACCCCTCCACTTT.

This clonotype was seen more than once but under ten times. The CDR3, as DNA: TGTGCCAGCATCTCTGGACAGGGTACCGGCTACACCTTC. As protein: CASISGQGTGYTF. V is TRBV3-1 and J is TRBJ1-2; 8 bases match TRBD1. This CDR3 comprises 13 residues. Germline V gene sequence: CDR1 LGHDT, CDR2 YNNKEL (reference sequence). With 7 bases clipped from V and 8 bases from J, the junction kept 9 bases outside the gene matches.

This clonotype was seen many times. This sequence joins TRBV7-2 and TRBJ2-3; TRBD2 matches 15 bases. The CDR3 covers 16 residues. Trimming took 4 bases from V and 6 from J; bases not matched to a gene: 5. CDR1 and CDR2 from the germline V gene are SGHTA and FQGNSA. This CDR3 reads CASSWTSGGARDTQYF. In DNA form, the CDR3 reads TGTGCCAGCAGCTGGACTAGCGGGGGGGCTCGGGATACGCAGTATTTT.

J is TRBJ1-5 and V is TRBV19; D uncertain. From germline, CDR1 is LNHDA and CDR2 SQIVND (reference sequence). V dropped 6 bases and J dropped 0 bases, with 9 bases sitting between them. The CDR3 loop spans 14 amino acids. The CDR3 region is CASSQLTSNQPQHF. For the CDR3, the DNA is TGTGCCAGTAGCCAATTAACTAGCAATCAGCCCCAGCATTTT.

This clonotype appeared a few times. This chain links TRBV7-9 with TRBJ2-7; 10 nucleotides align to TRBD1. The J segment lost 6 bases and the V segment lost 4 bases, leaving 9 bases of the junction unmatched. The CDR3 is 15 residues long. Germline values: CDR1 SEHNR, CDR2 FQNEAQ (reference sequence). The DNA of the CDR3 is TGTGCCAGCAGCTACGCCGGGACAGGGGTCTTCGAGCAGTACTTC. This gives the protein CASSYAGTGVFEQYF. The full variable domain, in which reference TRBV7-9 and TRBJ2-7 provide the parts outside the CDR3, is DTGVSQNPRHKITKRGQNVTFRCDPISEHNRLYWYRQTLGQGPEFLTYFQNEAQLEKSRLLSDRFSAERPKGSFSTLEIQRTEQGDSAMYLCASSYAGTGVFEQYFGPGTRLTVT.